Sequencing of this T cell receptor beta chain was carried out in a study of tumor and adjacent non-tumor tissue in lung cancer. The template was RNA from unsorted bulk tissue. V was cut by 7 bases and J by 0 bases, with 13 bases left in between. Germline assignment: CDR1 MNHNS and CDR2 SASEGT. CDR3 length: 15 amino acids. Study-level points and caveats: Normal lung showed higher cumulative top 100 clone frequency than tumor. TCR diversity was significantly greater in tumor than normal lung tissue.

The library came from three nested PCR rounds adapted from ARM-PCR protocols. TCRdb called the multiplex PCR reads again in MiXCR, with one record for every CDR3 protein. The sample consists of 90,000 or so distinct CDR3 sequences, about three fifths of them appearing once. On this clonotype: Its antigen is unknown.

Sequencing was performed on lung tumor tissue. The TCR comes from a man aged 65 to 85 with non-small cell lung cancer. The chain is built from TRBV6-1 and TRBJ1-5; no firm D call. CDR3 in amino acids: CASTPTASSNQPQHF. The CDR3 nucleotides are TGTGCCAGCACCCCGACGGCTAGTAGCAATCAGCCCCAGCATTTT.